This T cell receptor beta chain was captured by sequencing in a study of response to subunit inactivated influenza vaccine. Study-wide results and limits: That few new T cells are recruited by each seasonal influenza vaccination was the authors' suggestion.

TCRdb re-called the RT-PCR reads through MiXCR, storing one row per CDR3 protein. The table records roughly 790,000 distinct CDR3 sequences, 21% of them present only once. This clonotype was counted between two and nine times. The antigen is not known. This receptor was identified in a man aged 45-65 years who received an inactivated influenza vaccine. The source material was PBMCs from blood, sampled around 5 days after vaccination.

CDR3 protein: CASRPRDKYNEQFF. In DNA form, the CDR3 reads TGTGCCAGCAGACCTCGGGACAAATACAATGAGCAGTTCTTC. The gene calls are TRBV2 and TRBJ2-1; D is perhaps TRBD1 (6 bases). Trimming cost V 6 bases and J 4 bases, with 13 bases left between them. Germline CDR1 reads SNHLY; CDR2 reads FYNNEI. This CDR3 has 14 residues.